What follows are 13 T cell receptor beta chains derived from one specimen sequenced in a study of blood T cell repertoires in COVID-19. The method was immunoSEQ multiplex PCR; TCRdb's version includes in-frame clones alone and lacks a portion of them. The profile shows 150,000 to 200,000 clones, about four fifths of them singletons. The source material was peripheral blood. These receptors came from a woman aged 60 to 75 with COVID-19, enrolled during active disease.

V is TRBV23-1 and J is TRBJ1-5; 7 bases match TRBD1. Being an ORF, TRBV23-1 has a function that is uncertain. V shed 0 bases and J 6 bases; nucleotides not matched to a gene: 8. There are 16 residues in the CDR3. The CDR3 region is CASSQSDRVGVQPQHF. CDR3 coding DNA: TGCGCCAGCAGTCAATCAGACAGGGTTGGGGTTCAGCCCCAGCATTTT.

This clone was picked up a small number of times. V gene TRBV9 combines with J gene TRBJ1-1; D not certain. The length of the CDR3 is 14 residues. V lost 2 bases to trimming and J lost 3 bases, with 11 bases between them. Germline-derived CDR1 and CDR2 are SGDLS and YYNGEE. DNA for the CDR3: TGTGCCAGCAGCGTGGTGGGAGGGTACACTGAAGCTTTCTTT. It translates to CASSVVGGYTEAFF.

The V and J genes are TRBV10-3 and TRBJ2-2; 14 bases align to TRBD2. Trimming at V came to 2 bases and at J to 6 bases, leaving 11 bases not matched to a gene. In germline, CDR1 is ENHRY, CDR2 SYGVKD. There are 19 residues in the CDR3. The CDR3 DNA follows: TGTGCCATCAGTGAGGGGACTAGCGGGAGTAGGGGTGTCGCCGGGGAGCTGTTTTTT. Translated, it gives CAISEGTSGSRGVAGELFF.

This clone was seen only a few times. The V and J genes are TRBV27 and TRBJ1-5; perhaps TRBD1 as D (6 bases). Trimming shortened V by 5 bases and J by 7 bases, and 15 bases separated the two germline ends. Germline lookup yields CDR1 MNHEY and CDR2 SMNVEV (reference sequence). This CDR3 contains 14 residues. The CDR3 DNA reads TGTGCCAGCAGTCGTGCAGGGGACGGGCAGCCCCAGCATTTT. Its translation is CASSRAGDGQPQHF.

This sequence joins TRBV6-5 and TRBJ1-5, with D perhaps matching TRBD1 (5 bases). The V end was cut by 6 bases, the J end by 6 bases, with 12 bases between. The germline CDR1 and CDR2 sequences are MNHEY and SVGAGI. The CDR3 totals 13 residues. This CDR3 is CASSLGASQPQHF. The CDR3 DNA follows: TGTGCCAGCAGCCTAGGGGCGAGTCAGCCCCAGCATTTT.

This rearrangement joins TRBV24-1 to TRBJ2-1; TRBD1 agrees at 8 bases. The CDR3 extends over 16 amino acids. Germline CDR1 is KGHDR and CDR2 is SFDVKD. The V gene end was trimmed by 0 bases and the J gene end by 2 bases; junction bases not matched to a gene: 2. The CDR3 loop reads CATSDLGRGPYNEQFF. The DNA of the CDR3 is TGTGCCACCAGTGATTTGGGCAGGGGGCCCTACAATGAGCAGTTCTTC.

The CDR3 loop reads CASSLVGRAYEQYF. In DNA form, the CDR3 reads TGTGCCAGCAGCCTCGTGGGCAGGGCCTACGAGCAGTACTTC. The chain is built from TRBV6-5 and TRBJ2-7, with a possible D match to TRBD1 (5 bases). The CDR3 covers 14 residues. Germline CDR1 MNHEY, CDR2 SVGAGI. Trimming shortened V by 6 bases and J by 2 bases, and 14 bases separated the two germline ends.

This chain uses TRBV4-1 with TRBJ2-5; D is undetermined. This CDR3 region has 14 residues. Germline V CDR1 and CDR2: MGHRA, YSYEKL. V shed 2 bases and J shed 2 bases, with 9 bases lying between them. The CDR3 region has the DNA TGCGCCAGCAGCCAATTCGACTTGCAAGAGACCCAGTACTTC. Protein product: CASSQFDLQETQYF.

The chain recombines TRBV28 with TRBJ1-2; D unclear. There are 16 residues in the CDR3. V was shortened by 7 bases and J by 5 bases, with 23 bases between the two germline ends. Per the germline V gene, CDR1 is MDHEN and CDR2 is SYDVKM. The CDR3 loop is CASTPSSAGGLYGYTF. CDR3 coding DNA: TGTGCCAGCACTCCCTCGTCGGCGGGCGGCTTATATGGCTACACCTTC.

This clone was counted a few times. The chain combines TRBV6-4 with TRBJ1-2; possible D gene TRBD1, 5 bases. This CDR3 spans 14 amino acids. Trimming removed 0 bases from V and 7 bases from J, with 12 bases in between. Germline-derived CDR1 and CDR2 are MRHNA and SNTAGT. The CDR3 loop is CASSDSWRGTGYTF. CDR3 DNA: TGTGCCAGCAGTGACTCGTGGAGGGGTACTGGCTACACCTTC.

J is TRBJ1-2 and V is TRBV10-3; weak D call: TRBD1 (6 bases). Between the trimmed V and J ends, which lost 6 bases and 3 bases, there was a span of 11 bases. The CDR3 has 13 residues. CDR1 ENHRY and CDR2 SYGVKD come from the germline V gene. CDR3: CAISTQGDYGYTF. In nucleotides, the CDR3 is TGTGCCATCAGCACACAGGGAGACTATGGCTACACCTTC.

The chain combines TRBV28 with TRBJ1-5; D is undetermined. CDR1 is MDHEN and CDR2 is SYDVKM in the germline V gene. Trimming shortened V by 6 bases and J by 1 base, and 7 bases separated the two germline ends. The length of the CDR3 is 13 residues. The CDR3 loop reads CASRAGSNQPQHF. As DNA, the CDR3 is TGTGCCAGCAGGGCGGGAAGCAATCAGCCCCAGCATTTT.

The rearrangement joins TRBV12-5 to TRBJ2-1; the match to TRBD2 covers 13 bases. The CDR3 is 16 residues long. Germline lookup yields CDR1 LGHNT and CDR2 FRNRAP. V was clipped by 5 bases and J by 9 bases; unmatched bases: 10. CDR3 amino acids: CASGLSGLAGKVEQFF. CDR3 nucleotide sequence: TGTGCTAGTGGTCTTTCGGGACTAGCGGGAAAGGTTGAGCAGTTCTTC.